These 13 T cell receptor beta chains share one sample of origin, sequenced in a study of OX40 agonist ivuxolimab in advanced cancers. Produced via immunoSEQ multiplex PCR; TCRdb's table is partial and in-frame only. This table holds some 65,000 clones, 85% found once. The input for sequencing was CD4+ or CD8+ T cells sorted from blood, taken in a trial of the OX40 agonist ivuxolimab. Source of these receptors: an adult with an advanced solid tumor such as melanoma, head and neck, liver or kidney cancer.

As for this clone: One end of the junction is discordant with germline, which a read error may explain. The chain carries TRBV11-2 and TRBJ2-4, with 12 bases that match TRBD2. From germline, CDR1 is SGHAT and CDR2 FQNNGV. The CDR3 is made up of 16 amino acids. CDR3 nucleotides: TGTGCCAGCAGCCGGTCTAGCGGGGGGGCCACAAACATTCAGTACTTC. Its translation is CASSRSSGGATNIQYF.

The chain combines TRBV19 with TRBJ1-2, with 10 bases matching TRBD1. CDR1 and CDR2 from the germline V gene are LNHDA and SQIVND (reference sequence). Unmatched junction bases numbered 11, after V lost 8 bases and J lost 8 bases. There are 14 residues in the CDR3. CDR3: CASRYSGTGEGYTF. CDR3 coding DNA: TGTGCCAGTCGATATTCCGGGACAGGGGAAGGCTACACCTTC.

The CDR3 nucleotides are TGTGCCAGCTCACGCCTTGGGCGGGCATCTGGGGCCAACGTCCTGACTTTC. It translates to CASSRLGRASGANVLTF. This chain connects TRBV18 to TRBJ2-6; D possibly corresponds to TRBD2 (5 bases). This CDR3 comprises 17 residues. Germline loops: CDR1 KGHSH, CDR2 LQKENI. V was cut by 4 bases and J by 1 base, with 14 bases left in between.

V and J are TRBV5-1 and TRBJ2-2, with D possibly matching TRBD2 (7 bases). The germline CDR1 and CDR2 sequences are SGHRS and YFSETQ. This CDR3 comprises 16 residues. The V end was cut by 7 bases, the J end by 4 bases, with 20 bases between. The CDR3 DNA reads as TGCGCCAGCGTGGGCGGGGGCGGCCGAGGCACCGGGGAGCTGTTTTTT. This translates into CASVGGGGRGTGELFF. Full variable domain (remainder filled in from reference TRBV5-1 and TRBJ2-2): KAGVTQTPRYLIKTRGQQVTLSCSPISGHRSVSWYQQTPGQGLQFLFEYFSETQRNKGNFPGRFSGRQFSNSRSEMNVSTLELGDSALYLCASVGGGGRGTGELFFGEGSRLTVL.

The chain uses TRBV12-5 and TRBJ2-1; no clear D. V lost 7 bases and J 9 bases, leaving 16 bases between the germline ends. Looked up from germline, CDR1 is LGHNT and CDR2 is FRNRAP. This CDR3 has 13 amino acids. This CDR3 is CASAPTTSAEQFF. In nucleotides, the CDR3 is TGTGCTAGTGCCCCTACGACTTCGGCTGAGCAGTTCTTC.

The genes are TRBV7-3 and TRBJ1-2; 8 nucleotides agree with TRBD1. The V segment lost 5 bases and the J segment 8 bases; nucleotides outside the gene matches: 7. From germline, CDR1 is SGHTA and CDR2 FQGTGA. The CDR3 consists of 13 residues. CDR3 nucleotides: TGTGCCAGCAGCCCTCAGACAGGGGAGGGCTACACCTTC. Residues: CASSPQTGEGYTF.

This rearrangement joins TRBV19 to TRBJ2-5; 12 bases are shared with TRBD2. The V gene's germline CDR1 is LNHDA and CDR2 SQIVND (reference sequence). The CDR3 contains 16 residues. V lost 9 bases to trimming and J lost 5 bases; unmatched junction nucleotides: 13. The CDR3 here is CASGLAGPNLRETQYF. CDR3 in DNA: TGTGCCAGCGGACTAGCGGGACCAAACCTGCGGGAGACCCAGTACTTC. The full variable domain, its missing parts supplied by reference TRBV19 and TRBJ2-5, is DGGITQSPKYLFRKEGQNVTLSCEQNLNHDAMYWYRQDPGQGLRLIYYSQIVNDFQKGDIAEGYSVSREKKESFPLTVTSAQKNPTAFYLCASGLAGPNLRETQYFGPGTRLLVL.

The chain is built from TRBV29-1 and TRBJ1-2; D perhaps matches TRBD1 (6 bases). Trimming removed 3 bases at V and 7 bases at J, with 15 bases between. CDR1 and CDR2 (germline): SQVTM, ANQGSEA. The CDR3 consists of 13 residues. The CDR3 protein is CSVEPQTGFGYTF. The CDR3 DNA reads as TGCAGCGTTGAGCCACAGACAGGTTTTGGCTACACCTTC. Combining the CDR3 with reference TRBV29-1 and TRBJ1-2 gives the whole variable domain SAVISQKPSRDICQRGTSLTIQCQVDSQVTMMFWYRQQPGQSLTLIATANQGSEATYESGFVIDKFPISRPNLTFSTLTVSNMSPEDSSIYLCSVEPQTGFGYTFGSGTRLTVV.

This chain connects TRBV2 to TRBJ1-5, with D perhaps matching TRBD1 (6 bases). This CDR3 contains 17 residues. V lost 8 bases to trimming and J lost 4 bases, with 24 bases between them. Per the germline V gene, CDR1 is SNHLY and CDR2 is FYNNEI. This chain's CDR3 is CASSGQRWQGMNQPQHF. The CDR3, as DNA: TGTGCCAGCTCTGGGCAGCGGTGGCAGGGGATGAATCAGCCCCAGCATTTT.

CDR3 sequence (DNA): TGCGCCAGCAGCTTAAGGGGACAGACAACCTACGAGCAGTACTTC. Protein sequence: CASSLRGQTTYEQYF. This rearrangement joins TRBV5-1 to TRBJ2-7, with 7 positions matching TRBD1. From germline, CDR1 is SGHRS and CDR2 YFSETQ. The CDR3 contains 15 residues. Losses at the gene ends were 2 bases for V and 2 bases for J; bases not matched to a gene: 7.

The count of this clone is one. The chain combines TRBV2 with TRBJ2-5; 9 positions agree with TRBD1. There are 14 residues in the CDR3. CDR1 SNHLY and CDR2 FYNNEI come from the germline V gene. Trimming cost V 8 bases and J 4 bases; bases outside gene matches: 8. CDR3 sequence: CASSPKDRGETQYF. CDR3 sequence (DNA): TGTGCCAGCTCCCCTAAGGACAGGGGAGAGACCCAGTACTTC.

The chain employs TRBV14 and TRBJ2-1; a weak D match, TRBD1 (6 bases). Germline loops: CDR1 SGHDN, CDR2 FVKESK. The length of the CDR3 is 14 residues. With 3 bases removed from V and 3 bases from J, the gap between germline ends came to 9 bases. In DNA form, the CDR3 reads TGTGCCAGCAGCCAGCAAGGGGGCTACAATGAGCAGTTCTTC. This gives the protein CASSQQGGYNEQFF.

CDR3 DNA: TGTGCCAGTAGGCAAAGGGCCAGTGGTCAGCCCCAGCATTTT. Its protein product is CASRQRASGQPQHF. The V gene is TRBV19, the J gene TRBJ1-5, with D unresolved. From germline, CDR1 is LNHDA and CDR2 SQIVND (reference sequence). Trimming took 6 bases from V and 6 from J, leaving 15 bases between them. The CDR3 runs to 14 residues.